This T cell receptor beta chain was obtained from a study of cytomegalovirus exposure and HLA in healthy donors. V was pared by 6 bases and J by 0 bases, with 16 bases between. CDR1 and CDR2 from the germline V gene are SGHNT and YYREEE (reference sequence). This CDR3 is 16 amino acids long. With 60 Vbeta and 13 Jbeta primers, the PCR was carried out. Assay: immunoSEQ multiplex PCR; the TCRdb copy retains only in-frame clones and omits some. The data show over 150,000 clones, with around 80% seen just once and 1% held by the top ten. This TCR was recovered from a woman aged 45-60 years in good health and CMV-seropositive. The chain has TRBV5-4 and TRBJ1-3, with D maybe TRBD1 (5 bases). Sequencing was done on a sample of PBMCs. The CDR3 sequence: CASKRRDSNSGNTIYF. The CDR3 DNA reads TGTGCCAGCAAAAGACGGGACTCAAACTCTGGAAACACCATATATTTT.